The 25 T cell receptor beta chains below were found in one sample sequenced in a study of cytotoxic CD8 clonotypes in ibrutinib-treated CLL. TCRdb's copy holds only in-frame clones and misses some; the assay was immunoSEQ multiplex PCR. This table holds about 140,000 clones, around 84% found once. Sequencing was performed on PBMCs, taken after 36 months of ibrutinib treatment. The receptors stem from a human donor with chronic lymphocytic leukemia.

V is TRBV5-1 and J is TRBJ2-5, with 8 bases fitting TRBD1. Germline-derived CDR1 and CDR2 are SGHRS and YFSETQ. The J segment lost 7 bases and the V segment lost 4 bases, leaving 9 bases of the junction unmatched. The length of the CDR3 is 14 residues. This chain's CDR3 is CASSHDRGSATQYF. The CDR3 nucleotides read TGCGCCAGCAGCCACGACAGGGGATCGGCGACCCAGTACTTC.

J is TRBJ1-4 and V is TRBV7-9; D call uncertain. Trimming stripped 2 bases from V and 1 base from J, with 8 bases between. CDR3 length: 15 amino acids. Germline assignment: CDR1 SEHNR and CDR2 FQNEAQ (reference sequence). In nucleotides, the CDR3 is TGTGCCAGCAGCTTACGGGGAATAACTAATGAAAAACTGTTTTTT. Its translation: CASSLRGITNEKLFF.

There are a few counts of this clone. The chain has TRBV7-6 and TRBJ2-3; 9 nucleotides match TRBD1. The length of the CDR3 is 16 residues. V trimming: 5 bases; J trimming: 3 bases; junction bases outside the gene matches: 9. Germline V gene lookup returns CDR1 SGHVS and CDR2 FNYEAQ. The CDR3 loop reads CASSAPGQGLTDTQYF. CDR3 nucleotide sequence: TGTGCCAGCAGCGCGCCGGGACAGGGTTTGACAGATACGCAGTATTTT.

This clone has just a few counts. The chain links TRBV27 to TRBJ1-2; TRBD1 aligns across 9 bases. The ends lost 8 bases at V and 9 bases at J; junction bases unmatched: 16. The CDR3 contains 15 residues. Germline-derived CDR1 and CDR2 are MNHEY and SMNVEV (reference sequence). CDR3 amino acids: CASSSNGQGKRSYTF. In nucleotides, the CDR3 is TGTGCCAGCTCGTCTAACGGACAGGGGAAAAGGAGCTACACCTTC.

V gene TRBV2 combines with J gene TRBJ2-3, with D unresolved. The V gene's germline CDR1 is SNHLY and CDR2 FYNNEI. Trimming removed 1 base from V and 3 bases from J, with 8 bases in between. The CDR3 contains 14 residues. The CDR3 coding sequence is TGTGCCAGCAGTGAAGTCCTTGGAACAGATACGCAGTATTTT. Translated, it gives CASSEVLGTDTQYF.

V is TRBV9 and J is TRBJ1-1; 9 bases match TRBD1. Germline-derived CDR1 and CDR2 are SGDLS and YYNGEE. V lost 0 bases and J lost 1; bases outside the gene matches: 4. The CDR3 has 16 amino acids. CDR3 coding DNA: TGTGCCAGCAGCGTAGTACCGACAGGGGGGAACACTGAAGCTTTCTTT. It specifies CASSVVPTGGNTEAFF.

J is TRBJ2-7 and V is TRBV25-1; D may match TRBD1 or TRBD2 (6 bases each). The ends were cut back, 4 bases at V and 0 bases at J, with 13 bases in the middle. The CDR3 is 15 residues long. Germline CDR1 reads MGHDK; CDR2 reads SYGVNS. CDR3 sequence: CASSGWGAGSYEQYF. CDR3 DNA sequence: TGTGCCAGCAGTGGTTGGGGGGCTGGCTCCTACGAGCAGTACTTC.

The genes are TRBV11-1 and TRBJ2-3; D is possibly TRBD2 (5 bases). The CDR3 contains 14 residues. Germline CDR1 reads SGHAT; CDR2 reads FQDESV (reference sequence). V lost 0 bases to trimming and J lost 6 bases, with 10 bases between them. CDR3 residues: CASSLAMSGDTQYF. DNA of the CDR3: TGTGCCAGCAGCTTAGCTATGTCGGGGGATACGCAGTATTTT.

This clone was counted a few times. V is TRBV7-9 and J is TRBJ1-1; D ambiguous. Germline V CDR1 and CDR2: SEHNR, FQNEAQ (reference sequence). This CDR3 spans 14 amino acids. Deletions cut 2 bases from V and 7 bases from J, with 14 bases between. The CDR3: CASSLPEAGNEAFF. CDR3 nucleotide sequence: TGTGCCAGCAGCTTACCTGAGGCGGGTAATGAAGCTTTCTTT.

This chain joins TRBV15 and TRBJ1-2; D perhaps matches TRBD1 (5 bases). Germline V gene lookup returns CDR1 LNHNV and CDR2 YYDKDF (reference sequence). The CDR3 spans 15 residues. V shed 2 bases and J shed 8 bases, with 18 bases lying between them. CDR3 sequence reads: CATSRQSGTGRGYTF. CDR3 nucleotide sequence: TGTGCCACCAGCAGACAATCCGGTACGGGGCGAGGCTACACCTTC.

The V gene is TRBV4-2, the J gene TRBJ2-1, with 15 bases matching TRBD2. V trimming: 4 bases; J trimming: 4 bases; junction bases outside the gene matches: 5. This CDR3 has 17 residues. CDR1 and CDR2 (germline): LGHNA, YNFKEQ. DNA of the CDR3: TGTGCCAGCAGCCGGACTAGCGGGAGGGCCACGTACAATGAGCAGTTCTTC. Translating gives CASSRTSGRATYNEQFF.

The rearrangement uses TRBV25-1 and TRBJ1-5; TRBD1 matches at 12 bases. CDR3 length: 13 residues. Germline CDR1 MGHDK, CDR2 SYGVNS. The trim removed 6 bases at V and 7 bases at J, leaving 1 base unmatched. CDR3 nucleotides: TGTGCCAGCAGCGGGACAGGGGGCCAGCCCCAGCATTTT. It translates to CASSGTGGQPQHF.

The chain uses TRBV7-9 and TRBJ1-1; unclear D gene. The CDR3 covers 15 residues. Germline lookup yields CDR1 SEHNR and CDR2 FQNEAQ (reference sequence). V lost 5 bases, J lost 0 bases, and 13 bases lay in between. The CDR3 DNA sequence: TGTGCCAGCAGCCCCCGCGGCCAGGTGAACACTGAAGCTTTCTTT. Amino acid sequence: CASSPRGQVNTEAFF.

The rearrangement uses TRBV6-6 and TRBJ1-5, with 9 bases that match TRBD1. The V gene end was trimmed by 5 bases and the J gene end by 9 bases; junction bases not matched to a gene: 5. CDR3 length: 13 amino acids. Germline V gives CDR1 MNHNY, CDR2 SVGAGI (reference sequence). The CDR3 loop reads CASSRQGGTPQHF. CDR3 DNA sequence: TGTGCCAGCAGTCGACAGGGGGGGACGCCCCAGCATTTT.

This chain connects TRBV6-6 to TRBJ2-7; no firm D call. Germline V gene lookup returns CDR1 MNHNY and CDR2 SVGAGI (reference sequence). This CDR3 is built from 13 residues. Trimming took 2 bases from V and 2 from J, leaving 7 bases between them. The CDR3 DNA reads as TGTGCCAGCAGTTACGGCCAGACCTACGAGCAGTACTTC. The encoded protein is CASSYGQTYEQYF.

The V gene is TRBV6-5, the J gene TRBJ2-1; 7 bases align to TRBD1. Losses at the gene ends were 10 bases for V and 8 bases for J; bases not matched to a gene: 8. There are 12 residues in the CDR3. Germline-derived CDR1 and CDR2 are MNHEY and SVGAGI. As DNA, the CDR3 is TGTGCCACACTAACAGGGGACCATGAGCAGTTCTTC. Its protein is CATLTGDHEQFF.

The DNA for the CDR3 is TGTGCCAGCAGCTTCTTCAGCGCGGGTGGGACTGAAGCTTTCTTT. Protein sequence: CASSFFSAGGTEAFF. V and J are TRBV5-6 and TRBJ1-1; D is unclear. V was clipped by 2 bases and J by 5 bases, with 16 bases between them. In germline, CDR1 is SGHDT, CDR2 YYEEEE. This CDR3 has 15 amino acids.

CDR3 coding DNA: TGTGCCAGCAGTGAATGGGACAGACACATTCAGTACTTC. Translating it yields CASSEWDRHIQYF. The genes are TRBV2 and TRBJ2-4; TRBD1 aligns across 7 bases. This CDR3 is 13 amino acids long. In germline, CDR1 is SNHLY, CDR2 FYNNEI. After removal of 2 bases from V and 8 bases from J, the junction contained 3 bases not matched to a gene. The whole variable domain, remainder taken from reference TRBV2 and TRBJ2-4, is EPEVTQTPSHQVTQMGQEVILRCVPISNHLYFYWYRQILGQKVEFLVSFYNNEISEKSEIFDDQFSVERPDGSNFTLKIRSTKLEDSAMYFCASSEWDRHIQYFGAGTRLSVL.

This chain connects TRBV19 to TRBJ2-2, with D tentatively TRBD2 (6 bases). This CDR3 spans 16 amino acids. Germline V lookup: CDR1 LNHDA, CDR2 SQIVND (reference sequence). The V end was cut by 5 bases, the J end by 6 bases, with 19 bases between. The chain's CDR3 is CASSFSPGGLSGELFF. The DNA of the CDR3 is TGTGCCAGTAGTTTCTCTCCCGGGGGACTTTCCGGGGAGCTGTTTTTT.

J is TRBJ1-5 and V is TRBV4-1; TRBD1 matches at 12 bases. Looked up from germline, CDR1 is MGHRA and CDR2 is YSYEKL. The CDR3 extends over 16 amino acids. J gave up 5 bases and V 3 bases, and 5 bases lay outside the gene matches. As DNA, the CDR3 is TGCGCCAGCAGCCAGGATGGGACAGGGGGCGATCAGCCCCAGCATTTT. Translating it yields CASSQDGTGGDQPQHF.

With respect to this clone: Mismatch with germline at one junction end may stem from a read error. The chain combines TRBV18 with TRBJ2-3, with unresolved D. The CDR3 runs to 13 residues. Germline lookup yields CDR1 KGHSH and CDR2 LQKENI. The CDR3, as DNA: TGTGCCAGCTCCTTAGTAGTTGCAGATGCGCAGTATTTT. Translated, it gives CASSLVVADAQYF.

The rearrangement joins TRBV18 to TRBJ2-5; 10 bases align to TRBD2. Unmatched junction bases numbered 6, after V lost 1 base and J lost 1 base. The germline CDR1 and CDR2 sequences are KGHSH and LQKENI. The CDR3 has 17 amino acids. CDR3 loop: CASSPLYLAGAQETQYF. CDR3 in DNA: TGTGCCAGCTCACCACTATACCTAGCGGGAGCCCAAGAGACCCAGTACTTC. The whole variable domain, filled in from reference TRBV18 and TRBJ2-5, reads NAGVMQNPRHLVRRRGQEARLRCSPMKGHSHVYWYRQLPEEGLKFMVYLQKENIIDESGMPKERFSAEFPKEGPSILRIQQVVRGDSAAYFCASSPLYLAGAQETQYFGPGTRLLVL.

Only a few counts were recorded for this clone. The CDR3 reads CAIKGRSGQPQHF. The CDR3 region has the DNA TGTGCCATCAAGGGACGGTCCGGTCAGCCCCAGCATTTT. The rearrangement links TRBV10-3 to TRBJ1-5; weak D call: TRBD1 (5 bases). Germline V CDR1 and CDR2: ENHRY, SYGVKD. CDR3 length: 13 residues. Trimming left V 7 bases short and J 6 bases short, with 13 bases between.

The V gene is TRBV27, the J gene TRBJ2-1, with D possibly TRBD1 on 6 matching bases. Trimming stripped 3 bases from V and 8 bases from J, with 20 bases between. The CDR3 has 16 residues. Germline V lookup: CDR1 MNHEY, CDR2 SMNVEV (reference sequence). The CDR3 is CASSLLAPRGWDEQFF. The CDR3 DNA reads TGTGCCAGCAGTTTGCTAGCCCCTAGGGGGTGGGATGAGCAGTTCTTC.

The chain has TRBV4-1 and TRBJ2-6; D is possibly TRBD1 (6 bases). V was cut by 5 bases and J by 1 base, with 18 bases left in between. Germline CDR1 and CDR2: MGHRA and YSYEKL. The CDR3 contains 18 residues. CDR3 DNA: TGCGCCAGCAGCTGGCACCAGGGACAACTATCTGGGGCCAACGTCCTGACTTTC. This encodes CASSWHQGQLSGANVLTF.